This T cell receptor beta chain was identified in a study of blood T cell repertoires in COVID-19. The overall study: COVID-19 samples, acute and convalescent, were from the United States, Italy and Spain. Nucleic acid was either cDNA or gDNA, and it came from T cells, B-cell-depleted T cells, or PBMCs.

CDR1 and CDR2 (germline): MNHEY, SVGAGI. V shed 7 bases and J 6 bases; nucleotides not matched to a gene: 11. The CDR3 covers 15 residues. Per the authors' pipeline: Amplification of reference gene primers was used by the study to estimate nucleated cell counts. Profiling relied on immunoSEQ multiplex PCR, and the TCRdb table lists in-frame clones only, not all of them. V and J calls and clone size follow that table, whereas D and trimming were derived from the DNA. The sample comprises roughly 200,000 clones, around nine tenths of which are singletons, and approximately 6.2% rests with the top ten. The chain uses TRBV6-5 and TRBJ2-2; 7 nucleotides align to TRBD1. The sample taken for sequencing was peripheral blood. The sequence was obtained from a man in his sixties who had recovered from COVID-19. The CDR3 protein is CASTQQGIVPGELFF. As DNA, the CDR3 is TGTGCCAGCACCCAACAGGGGATAGTTCCCGGGGAGCTGTTTTTT.